Following are 14 T cell receptor beta chains from one sample sequenced in a study of T cells in localized non-small cell lung cancer. Clones were sequenced by immunoSEQ multiplex PCR, and TCRdb holds only the in-frame ones, with some missing. The data show tens of thousands of clones, roughly 80% seen once. This material consisted of peripheral blood, taken before any cancer treatment. Receptors originate from a man aged 35-69 years with stage III squamous cell lung carcinoma.

This clone was seen more than once but under ten times. This chain links TRBV7-9 with TRBJ1-2; unclear D gene. The CDR3 spans 11 residues. Germline CDR1 reads SEHNR; CDR2 reads FQNEAQ (reference sequence). Trimming cost V 1 base and J 8 bases, with 5 bases left between them. The chain's CDR3 is CASSLGQGYTF. The CDR3 coding sequence is TGTGCCAGCAGCTTAGGGCAAGGCTACACCTTC.

The rearrangement uses TRBV6-5 and TRBJ2-3, with D possibly being TRBD2 (5 bases). Trimming removed 8 bases at V and 4 bases at J, with 10 bases between. Germline lookup yields CDR1 MNHEY and CDR2 SVGAGI. The CDR3 is 12 amino acids. The CDR3 DNA sequence: TGTGCCAGCGCTAGTAGCGCAGATACGCAGTATTTT. Translation gives CASASSADTQYF.

This clone appeared a few times. The chain is built from TRBV5-1 and TRBJ1-2; TRBD1 agrees at 9 bases. Germline V lookup: CDR1 SGHRS, CDR2 YFSETQ. CDR3 length: 14 residues. J was trimmed by 6 bases and V by 0 bases; bases with no gene match: 3. CDR3 region: CASSLAGTGNGYTF. CDR3 DNA sequence: TGCGCCAGCAGCTTGGCCGGGACAGGGAATGGCTACACCTTC.

This chain connects TRBV18 to TRBJ1-4; D is perhaps TRBD1 (6 bases). The CDR3 length is 15 residues. V lost 4 bases to trimming and J lost 8 bases, with 17 bases between them. Per the germline V gene, CDR1 is KGHSH and CDR2 is LQKENI. This CDR3 is CASSRYREEGEKLFF. In DNA form, the CDR3 reads TGTGCCAGCTCACGCTACAGGGAGGAAGGCGAAAAACTGTTTTTT.

In its sample, this clone was seen a few times. The gene calls are TRBV5-6 and TRBJ1-1; D is perhaps TRBD1 (5 bases). The CDR3 totals 12 residues. Trimming removed 3 bases at V and 6 bases at J, with 9 bases between. CDR1 is SGHDT and CDR2 is YYEEEE in the germline V gene. In DNA form, the CDR3 reads TGTGCCAGCAGCTCCGACAGTTCTGAAGCTTTCTTT. Amino acids: CASSSDSSEAFF. The complete variable domain, with remaining parts taken from reference TRBV5-6 and TRBJ1-1, reads DAGVTQSPTHLIKTRGQQVTLRCSPKSGHDTVSWYQQALGQGPQFIFQYYEEEERQRGNFPDRFSGHQFPNYSSELNVNALLLGDSALYLCASSSDSSEAFFGQGTRLTVV.

The rearrangement uses TRBV5-1 and TRBJ2-1; D is uncertain. V was trimmed by 0 bases and J by 2 bases, leaving 9 bases between them. In germline, CDR1 is SGHRS, CDR2 YFSETQ. The CDR3 runs 15 residues. CDR3 sequence reads: CASSLVAATYNEQFF. The CDR3 DNA is TGCGCCAGCAGCTTGGTGGCGGCTACCTACAATGAGCAGTTCTTC.

This chain connects TRBV2 to TRBJ1-4; D uncertain. The germline CDR1 and CDR2 sequences are SNHLY and FYNNEI. V was shortened by 3 bases and J by 5 bases, with 10 bases between the two germline ends. This CDR3 is built from 14 residues. CDR3 in DNA: TGTGCCAGCAGTGACGAATTCACGAATGAAAAACTGTTTTTT. It translates to CASSDEFTNEKLFF.

This clone was found once. The rearrangement joins TRBV11-1 to TRBJ2-2; possibly TRBD2 for D (6 bases). In germline, CDR1 is SGHAT, CDR2 FQDESV (reference sequence). V was cut by 2 bases and J by 4 bases, with 17 bases left in between. CDR3 length equals 17 residues. CDR3 sequence: CASSLYLPGLTTGELFF. The DNA of the CDR3 is TGTGCCAGCAGCTTATACCTGCCGGGACTTACCACCGGGGAGCTGTTTTTT.

The gene calls are TRBV6-1 and TRBJ2-4; D possibly uses TRBD1 or TRBD2 (5 bases each). With 4 bases removed from V and 5 bases from J, the gap between germline ends came to 12 bases. Germline CDR1 and CDR2: MNHNS and SASEGT. The CDR3 length is 14 residues. Here the CDR3 DNA reads TGTGCCAGCAGTGCAGACCGGGGACAAAACATTCAGTACTTC. The encoded protein is CASSADRGQNIQYF.

The chain employs TRBV5-1 and TRBJ1-4; the D is unclear. CDR3 size: 13 residues. Germline assignment: CDR1 SGHRS and CDR2 YFSETQ. V lost 2 bases and J 4 bases, leaving 6 bases between the germline ends. The CDR3 DNA reads as TGCGCCAGCAGCTTAAGTAATAATGAAAAACTGTTTTTT. This translates into CASSLSNNEKLFF.

The chain has TRBV7-9 and TRBJ1-1; the D gene is possibly TRBD1 (5 bases). The CDR3 spans 15 residues. Trimming took off 2 bases at V and 5 bases at J, with 15 bases between the two ends. Germline V gives CDR1 SEHNR, CDR2 FQNEAQ (reference sequence). For the CDR3, the DNA is TGTGCCAGCAGCTTAACGACAGACGGAGGGACTGAAGCTTTCTTT. Translated, it gives CASSLTTDGGTEAFF. The whole variable domain, filled in from reference TRBV7-9 and TRBJ1-1, reads DTGVSQNPRHKITKRGQNVTFRCDPISEHNRLYWYRQTLGQGPEFLTYFQNEAQLEKSRLLSDRFSAERPKGSFSTLEIQRTEQGDSAMYLCASSLTTDGGTEAFFGQGTRLTVV.

As for this clone: Only one base separates this from a far larger clonotype, so it likely reflects a read error. This sample includes further DNA sequences coding for the same CDR3. The J gene is TRBJ1-1, the V gene TRBV28, with a weak D call TRBD1 (5 bases). The ends were cut back, 2 bases at V and 8 bases at J, with 15 bases in the middle. Germline-derived CDR1 and CDR2 are MDHEN and SYDVKM. This CDR3 contains 14 residues. The CDR3 region is CASSLPQVPTEAFF. CDR3 in DNA: TGTGCCAGCAGTTTACCACAGGTACCCACCGAAGCTTTCTTT.

The chain recombines TRBV30 with TRBJ1-5; D gene unclear. The CDR3 spans 13 residues. Germline V gene data show CDR1 as GTSNPN and CDR2 as SVGIG (reference sequence). The ends were cut back, 0 bases at V and 4 bases at J, with 7 bases in the middle. CDR3 nucleotides: TGTGCCTGGAGTGTACACGGTAATCAGCCCCAGCATTTT. This encodes CAWSVHGNQPQHF.

In regard to this clone: A read error may produce the germline difference seen at one junction end. DNA of the CDR3: TGTGCCAGTAGTATAGCCCTTGGGAGCGGGGGGCGCACATATACGCAGTATTTT. Translation: CASSIALGSGGRTYTQYF. V usage is TRBV19 and J usage is TRBJ2-3; 9 nucleotides align to TRBD2. Looked up from germline, CDR1 is LNHDA and CDR2 is SQIVND (reference sequence). The CDR3 runs 18 residues. The variable domain in full, with the rest retrieved from reference TRBV19 and TRBJ2-3, is DGGITQSPKYLFRKEGQNVTLSCEQNLNHDAMYWYRQDPGQGLRLIYYSQIVNDFQKGDIAEGYSVSREKKESFPLTVTSAQKNPTAFYLCASSIALGSGGRTYTQYFGPGTRLTVL.